This entry lists 3 T cell receptor beta chains sequenced from one sample in a study of blood T cell repertoires in COVID-19. The protocol was immunoSEQ multiplex PCR, while the TCRdb copy is restricted to in-frame clones and leaves out a portion. Altogether under 200,000 clones are present, roughly 90% being singletons, with the ten largest covering roughly 5.3%. The material sequenced was peripheral blood. These receptor sequences come from a man aged 18 to 30 with COVID-19, enrolled during active disease.

V and J are TRBV29-1 and TRBJ1-1, with D possibly matching TRBD1 (5 bases). The CDR3 spans 14 residues. V gave up 2 bases and J gave up 6 bases, with 16 bases separating them. The germline gives CDR1 SQVTM, CDR2 ANQGSEA. CDR3 protein: CSVERQKGNPEAFF. Here the CDR3 DNA reads TGCAGCGTTGAACGACAGAAGGGGAATCCTGAAGCTTTCTTT.

V gene TRBV6-2 or TRBV6-3 combines with J gene TRBJ2-7, with TRBD1 matching 9 bases. The CDR3 contains 18 residues. Germline values: CDR1 MNHEY, CDR2 SVGEGT. V trimming: 1 base; J trimming: 5 bases; junction bases outside the gene matches: 15. The CDR3 bases are TGTGCCAGCAGTTACTTGCGTACAGGGGGCGTCCTCCTGCACGAGCAGTACTTC. Encoded protein: CASSYLRTGGVLLHEQYF.

This chain uses TRBV7-2 with TRBJ2-6; D gene unclear. CDR1 and CDR2 from the germline V gene are SGHTA and FQGNSA. The CDR3 has 17 amino acids. V was cut by 1 base and J by 0 bases, with 10 bases left in between. CDR3 residues: CASSLVGQASGANVLTF. The DNA of the CDR3 is TGTGCCAGCAGCTTAGTGGGCCAGGCCTCTGGGGCCAACGTCCTGACTTTC.